One sample yielded the 10 T cell receptor beta chains listed below, sequenced in a study of cytomegalovirus exposure and HLA in healthy donors. Amplification used 60 Vbeta primers and 13 Jbeta primers. The assay was immunoSEQ multiplex PCR, and TCRdb's table has in-frame clones only and misses some. The data hold tens of thousands of clones, with about 73% observed a single time. The sample was PBMCs. These receptors all come from a man between 35 and 55 years old in good health and CMV-seronegative.

The chain uses TRBV7-8 and TRBJ2-5, with 11 bases matching TRBD2. Germline CDR1 is SGHVS and CDR2 is FQNEAQ. J lost 4 bases, V lost 1 base, and 14 bases had no gene match. The CDR3 consists of 19 residues. CDR3 protein: CASSLGLVTSGREGETQYF. The CDR3 nucleotides read TGTGCCAGCAGCTTAGGATTAGTTACTAGCGGGAGAGAAGGAGAGACCCAGTACTTC. The full variable domain, in which reference TRBV7-8 and TRBJ2-5 provide the parts outside the CDR3, is GAGVSQSPRYKVAKRGQDVALRCDPISGHVSLFWYQQALGQGPEFLTYFQNEAQLDKSGLPSDRFFAERPEGSVSTLKIQRTQQEDSAVYLCASSLGLVTSGREGETQYFGPGTRLLVL.

The chain joins TRBV28 to TRBJ2-1; perhaps TRBD1 as D (5 bases). The CDR3 runs 16 residues. From germline, CDR1 is MDHEN and CDR2 SYDVKM. V lost 6 bases, J lost 1 base, and 16 bases lay in between. Here the CDR3 DNA reads TGTGCCAGCAGCCACAGGAGTGCCTTATCCTACAATGAGCAGTTCTTC. Protein: CASSHRSALSYNEQFF.

V is TRBV19 and J is TRBJ1-5, with D possibly matching TRBD1 (6 bases). The CDR3 loop spans 15 amino acids. The germline gives CDR1 LNHDA, CDR2 SQIVND (reference sequence). V was trimmed by 3 bases and J by 0 bases, leaving 9 bases between them. The CDR3 coding sequence is TGTGCCAGTAGTATTAAACAGGGTAGCAATCAGCCCCAGCATTTT. Translation gives CASSIKQGSNQPQHF.

The chain couples TRBV28 to TRBJ2-7, with D possibly matching TRBD1 (6 bases). The germline V and J ends were trimmed by 7 bases and 1 base, with 23 bases remaining between them. The CDR3 length is 17 residues. CDR1 MDHEN and CDR2 SYDVKM come from the germline V gene. The CDR3 sequence: CASTPPIGTQSSYEQYF. The CDR3, as DNA: TGTGCCAGCACTCCCCCCATTGGGACACAGAGTTCCTACGAGCAGTACTTC.

This clone was recorded once. The chain carries TRBV9 and TRBJ2-2; D may be TRBD1 (6 bases). V lost 3 bases, J lost 7 bases, and 10 bases lay in between. The CDR3 runs to 13 residues. Germline CDR1 is SGDLS and CDR2 is YYNGEE. The CDR3 sequence is CASSAGTFGELFF. The CDR3 DNA reads TGTGCCAGCAGCGCCGGGACATTCGGGGAGCTGTTTTTT. Filled out from reference TRBV9 and TRBJ2-2, the complete variable domain reads DSGVTQTPKHLITATGQRVTLRCSPRSGDLSVYWYQQSLDQGLQFLIQYYNGEERAKGNILERFSAQQFPDLHSELNLSSLELGDSALYFCASSAGTFGELFFGEGSRLTVL.

The rearrangement uses TRBV11-3 and TRBJ2-7; D gene ambiguous. This CDR3 is built from 15 residues. Germline CDR1 is SGHNT and CDR2 is YENEEA. The V gene lost 0 bases and the J gene lost 0 bases, with 9 bases spanning the gap. The CDR3 region is CASSLDHSGSYEQYF. Here the CDR3 DNA reads TGTGCCAGCAGCTTAGATCACTCCGGCTCCTACGAGCAGTACTTC.

CDR3 protein: CASSELRGWYTGELFF. Written as DNA, the CDR3 is TGTGCCAGCAGTGAACTTAGAGGGTGGTACACCGGGGAGCTGTTTTTT. V usage is TRBV6-1 and J usage is TRBJ2-2; TRBD2 is a possible D gene (5 bases). V lost 2 bases, J lost 3 bases, and 13 bases lay in between. Germline V lookup: CDR1 MNHNS, CDR2 SASEGT. The CDR3 totals 16 residues.

The rearrangement links TRBV2 to TRBJ1-2, with D unclear. The CDR3 consists of 12 residues. CDR1 is SNHLY and CDR2 is FYNNEI in the germline V gene. V dropped 7 bases and J dropped 0 bases, with 6 bases sitting between them. The CDR3 region has the DNA TGTGCCAGCATCGGAGCTAACTATGGCTACACCTTC. Translation gives CASIGANYGYTF.

The chain employs TRBV5-1 and TRBJ2-2; the match to TRBD2 covers 7 bases. Trimming at V came to 0 bases and at J to 1 base, leaving 3 bases not matched to a gene. The CDR3 extends over 16 amino acids. Germline V gene data show CDR1 as SGHRS and CDR2 as YFSETQ. CDR3 sequence: CASSLGLAVNTGELFF. As DNA, the CDR3 is TGCGCCAGCAGCTTGGGTCTAGCGGTGAACACCGGGGAGCTGTTTTTT.

Regarding this clone: Other DNA sequences in the sample encode the same CDR3. The chain recombines TRBV28 with TRBJ1-5; perhaps TRBD1 as D (5 bases). Trimming removed 3 bases at V and 7 bases at J, with 10 bases between. Germline-derived CDR1 and CDR2 are MDHEN and SYDVKM. The CDR3 runs to 13 residues. CDR3: CASSFGGGQPQHF. DNA for the CDR3: TGTGCCAGCAGTTTCGGGGGAGGGCAGCCCCAGCATTTT.